One sample yielded the 26 T cell receptor beta chains listed below, sequenced in a study of T cell responses to AZD1222 COVID-19 vaccine. Libraries were prepared by immunoSEQ multiplex PCR; TCRdb keeps only in-frame clonotypes and omits some of them. The sample carries 95,000 to 100,000 clones, around 87% recorded once. The starting material was peripheral blood, obtained 28 days after the second AZD1222 dose. The receptors stem from an adult who received the AZD1222 COVID-19 vaccine.

The CDR3 spells CASSQGTDEQYF. In nucleotides, the CDR3 is TGTGCCAGCAGCCAGGGAACGGACGAGCAGTACTTC. This sequence joins TRBV3-1 (or the pseudogene TRBV3-2) and TRBJ2-7; no firm D call. CDR1 and CDR2 from the germline V gene are LGHDT and YNNKEL (reference sequence). The CDR3 runs 12 residues. V shed 3 bases and J shed 5 bases, with 8 bases lying between them.

This clone was detected only once. The chain is built from TRBV5-4 and TRBJ2-5, with 12 bases lining up with TRBD2. J was trimmed by 5 bases and V by 4 bases; bases with no gene match: 12. Germline CDR1 SGHNT, CDR2 YYREEE (reference sequence). The CDR3 loop spans 17 amino acids. The CDR3 nucleotides are TGTGCCAGCAGCCGCGGGACTAGCGGGTTACGGGAGGAGACCCAGTACTTC. Translating it yields CASSRGTSGLREETQYF.

This clone was seen more than once but under ten times. The J gene is TRBJ2-4, the V gene TRBV6-4, with D tentatively TRBD1 or TRBD2 (6 bases each). V dropped 10 bases and J dropped 9 bases, with 13 bases sitting between them. This CDR3 region has 11 residues. Per germline, CDR1 MRHNA and CDR2 SNTAGT. CDR3: CAKGGLGIQYF. The CDR3 DNA sequence: TGTGCCAAGGGGGGACTGGGCATTCAGTACTTC.

This chain uses TRBV6-5 with TRBJ2-7; the match to TRBD2 covers 13 bases. The CDR3 consists of 15 residues. CDR1 MNHEY and CDR2 SVGAGI come from the germline V gene. With V trimmed by 6 bases and J by 0 bases, 2 bases remained unmatched. CDR3 region: CASSRTSGGSYEQYF. The CDR3 DNA follows: TGTGCCAGCAGCCGGACTAGCGGGGGCTCCTACGAGCAGTACTTC.

The J gene is TRBJ2-7, the V gene TRBV6-1; 7 nucleotides match TRBD1. The germline V gene encodes CDR1 MNHNS and CDR2 SASEGT. This CDR3 contains 20 residues. J gave up 1 base and V 1 base, and 19 bases lay outside the gene matches. The CDR3 nucleotides are TGTGCCAGCAGTGAAGAGTACGTAGGGGCGCGACAGGGCCTATCCTACGAGCAGTACTTC. Its translation is CASSEEYVGARQGLSYEQYF.

The sample holds one count of this clone. The CDR3 sequence: CASSRRDWEAFF. The CDR3, as DNA: TGTGCCAGCTCACGCCGGGACTGGGAAGCTTTCTTT. The chain couples TRBV18 to TRBJ1-1; D possibly corresponds to TRBD1 (5 bases). Germline-derived CDR1 and CDR2 are KGHSH and LQKENI. The CDR3 is 12 residues long. With 4 bases removed from V and 8 bases from J, the gap between germline ends came to 11 bases.

The chain carries TRBV9 and TRBJ1-1; D not certain. This CDR3 contains 13 residues. Germline CDR1 and CDR2: SGDLS and YYNGEE. Trimming shortened V by 1 base and J by 5 bases, and 9 bases separated the two germline ends. The CDR3 loop is CASSVRVRTEAFF. The CDR3 region has the DNA TGTGCCAGCAGCGTACGAGTCAGGACTGAAGCTTTCTTT.

The chain combines TRBV4-1 with TRBJ1-5, with a weak D call TRBD1 (6 bases). The CDR3 length is 15 residues. With 3 bases removed from V and 0 bases from J, the gap between germline ends came to 9 bases. CDR1 and CDR2 from the germline V gene are MGHRA and YSYEKL. The CDR3 here is CASSHYRDSNQPQHF. The CDR3 nucleotides are TGCGCCAGCAGCCACTACAGGGATAGCAATCAGCCCCAGCATTTT.

V and J are TRBV28 and TRBJ1-2, with TRBD1 matching over 9 bases. Trimming took 5 bases from V and 1 from J; bases not matched to a gene: 5. Germline CDR1 is MDHEN and CDR2 is SYDVKM. The CDR3 contains 15 residues. CDR3: CASSQTGGVNYGYTF. The CDR3 nucleotides are TGTGCCAGCAGTCAAACAGGGGGCGTTAACTATGGCTACACCTTC.

The rearrangement uses TRBV28 and TRBJ1-2; D ambiguous. The CDR3 runs 12 residues. Per the germline V gene, CDR1 is MDHEN and CDR2 is SYDVKM. Trimming pared 1 base from V and 5 bases from J, leaving 5 bases between. The CDR3 sequence is CASSLSEYGYTF. CDR3 coding DNA: TGTGCCAGCAGTTTATCAGAGTATGGCTACACCTTC.

This clone came up once. The rearrangement uses TRBV28 and TRBJ2-6; TRBD1 matches 9 bases. The CDR3 is 19 residues long. Per germline, CDR1 MDHEN and CDR2 SYDVKM. V gave up 6 bases and J gave up 2 bases; unmatched junction bases: 14. The CDR3 reads CASRPNTRDRETGANVLTF. In DNA form, the CDR3 reads TGTGCCAGCAGACCAAACACAAGGGACAGGGAAACTGGGGCCAACGTCCTGACTTTC.

The chain recombines TRBV28 with TRBJ2-7; the D gene is possibly TRBD1 (5 bases). Germline lookup yields CDR1 MDHEN and CDR2 SYDVKM. The CDR3 has 12 residues. Trimming removed 7 bases from V and 3 bases from J, with 10 bases in between. The CDR3 DNA sequence: TGTGCCAGCAAGGCAGGGCGCTACGAGCAGTACTTC. Encoded protein: CASKAGRYEQYF.

The chain carries TRBV11-2 and TRBJ1-1; D remains unclear. V was pared by 6 bases and J by 5 bases, with 16 bases between. Germline V CDR1 and CDR2: SGHAT, FQNNGV. The CDR3 is made up of 14 amino acids. CDR3 residues: CASRVQLPGTEAFF. DNA of the CDR3: TGTGCCAGCAGGGTTCAGCTTCCGGGGACTGAAGCTTTCTTT.

Comment on this clone: The germline gene is not matched at one end of the junction; a read error may be the cause. This chain joins TRBV27 and TRBJ2-7, with 8 bases lining up with TRBD1. The length of the CDR3 is 16 residues. CDR1 is MNHEY and CDR2 is SMNVEV in the germline V gene (reference sequence). CDR3 sequence (DNA): TGTGCCAGCAGTGTATCCCCCAGGACAGGGTCCCACGAGCAGTACTTC. Its translation is CASSVSPRTGSHEQYF.

The chain uses TRBV30 and TRBJ1-6; tentative D call: TRBD1 (5 bases). CDR3 length: 15 amino acids. Germline V gene lookup returns CDR1 GTSNPN and CDR2 SVGIG (reference sequence). Trimming removed 0 bases from V and 9 bases from J, with 15 bases in between. The CDR3, as DNA: TGTGCCTGGAGTGTACCAGTAGGGGTGGGTTCACCCCTCCACTTT. Encoded protein: CAWSVPVGVGSPLHF.

This chain uses TRBV3-1 (or the pseudogene TRBV3-2) with TRBJ1-4; D not resolved. Germline CDR1 and CDR2: LGHDT and YNNKEL (reference sequence). The CDR3 has 17 residues. Trimming took off 0 bases at V and 8 bases at J, with 19 bases between the two ends. The CDR3 nucleotides read TGTGCCAGCAGCCAAGAGGTTTGGGTGGGGAAGACGGAAAAACTGTTTTTT. As protein: CASSQEVWVGKTEKLFF.

This clone was counted once. The chain combines TRBV19 with TRBJ1-1, with D possibly TRBD1 on 5 matching bases. The CDR3 is made up of 14 amino acids. V lost 5 bases and J lost 4, with 14 bases in between. Germline CDR1 LNHDA, CDR2 SQIVND (reference sequence). In DNA form, the CDR3 reads TGTGCCAGTAGTGAGGGACGGCCGGGCACTGAAGCTTTCTTT. As protein: CASSEGRPGTEAFF.

The genes are TRBV9 and TRBJ2-5; 8 positions agree with TRBD2. Unmatched junction bases numbered 5, after V lost 0 bases and J lost 4 bases. CDR1 and CDR2 from the germline V gene are SGDLS and YYNGEE. There are 15 residues in the CDR3. CDR3 sequence reads: CASSVAGSGAETQYF. The CDR3 DNA follows: TGTGCCAGCAGCGTAGCGGGTAGCGGGGCAGAGACCCAGTACTTC. The complete variable domain, with remaining parts taken from reference TRBV9 and TRBJ2-5, reads DSGVTQTPKHLITATGQRVTLRCSPRSGDLSVYWYQQSLDQGLQFLIQYYNGEERAKGNILERFSAQQFPDLHSELNLSSLELGDSALYFCASSVAGSGAETQYFGPGTRLLVL.

This clone has just one count. This chain uses TRBV5-1 with TRBJ1-1, with a possible D match to TRBD1 (5 bases). The V and J ends lost 10 bases and 1 base respectively, with 14 bases between them. The CDR3 sequence is 13 residues long. Germline V lookup: CDR1 SGHRS, CDR2 YFSETQ. The CDR3 spells CACKKTANTEAFF. The DNA of the CDR3 is TGCGCCTGCAAGAAGACAGCGAACACTGAAGCTTTCTTT.

This clone has a single count. This sequence joins TRBV6-5 and TRBJ2-7, with D possibly being TRBD1 (5 bases). Germline lookup yields CDR1 MNHEY and CDR2 SVGAGI. The CDR3 covers 13 residues. Trimming stripped 6 bases from V and 0 bases from J, with 9 bases between. CDR3 loop: CASSQTASYEQYF. The CDR3, as DNA: TGTGCCAGCAGCCAGACAGCCTCCTACGAGCAGTACTTC.

The V and J genes are TRBV4-1 and TRBJ1-6; no clear D gene. Trimming pared 3 bases from V and 4 bases from J, leaving 19 bases between. This CDR3 spans 18 amino acids. CDR1 is MGHRA, CDR2 YSYEKL, per germline. The CDR3 bases are TGCGCCAGCAGCCACCCGCGGAAATCGGCAGGTTATAATTCACCCCTCCACTTT. As protein: CASSHPRKSAGYNSPLHF.

This clone has a single count. The chain combines TRBV6-5 with TRBJ2-7, with TRBD1 identical over 8 bases. With 4 bases clipped from V and 6 bases from J, the junction kept 5 bases outside the gene matches. Germline V gives CDR1 MNHEY, CDR2 SVGAGI. The CDR3 runs 13 residues. Here the CDR3 DNA reads TGTGCCAGCAGTTCCCGACAGGGGTTCGAGCAGTACTTC. Translated: CASSSRQGFEQYF.

J is TRBJ2-5 and V is TRBV6-6, with D perhaps TRBD1 or TRBD2 (5 bases each). This CDR3 has 16 residues. Trimming cost V 5 bases and J 1 base, with 17 bases left between them. Germline values: CDR1 MNHNY, CDR2 SVGAGI (reference sequence). DNA for the CDR3: TGTGCCAGCAGTAGCGCAGGGAGTTTCAGCCAAGAGACCCAGTACTTC. Protein product: CASSSAGSFSQETQYF.

This clone was recorded once. The CDR3 reads CSVEGLQGISYNEQFF. CDR3 nucleotides: TGCAGCGTTGAAGGCTTACAGGGGATCTCCTACAATGAGCAGTTCTTC. This rearrangement joins TRBV29-1 to TRBJ2-1; TRBD1 matches at 7 bases. Germline-derived CDR1 and CDR2 are SQVTM and ANQGSEA. Trimming took 1 base from V and 0 from J; bases not matched to a gene: 6. This CDR3 has 16 residues.

The gene calls are TRBV9 and TRBJ2-1; 8 bases line up with TRBD1. This CDR3 is 16 amino acids long. The trim removed 2 bases at V and 9 bases at J, leaving 13 bases unmatched. The germline CDR1 and CDR2 sequences are SGDLS and YYNGEE. The CDR3 region has the DNA TGTGCCAGCAGCGTCGCCCCGGGACAGGAGTGGAGTGAGCAGTTCTTC. Amino acids: CASSVAPGQEWSEQFF.

V and J are TRBV2 and TRBJ1-5; D is possibly TRBD1 (6 bases). The CDR3 sequence is 15 residues long. Trimming left V 4 bases short and J 4 bases short, with 14 bases between. Germline V CDR1 and CDR2: SNHLY, FYNNEI. CDR3 region: CASSGAGVTNQPQHF. CDR3 nucleotides: TGTGCCAGCAGTGGGGCAGGGGTTACAAATCAGCCCCAGCATTTT. Full variable domain (outside the CDR3, taken from reference TRBV2 and TRBJ1-5): EPEVTQTPSHQVTQMGQEVILRCVPISNHLYFYWYRQILGQKVEFLVSFYNNEISEKSEIFDDQFSVERPDGSNFTLKIRSTKLEDSAMYFCASSGAGVTNQPQHFGDGTRLSIL.